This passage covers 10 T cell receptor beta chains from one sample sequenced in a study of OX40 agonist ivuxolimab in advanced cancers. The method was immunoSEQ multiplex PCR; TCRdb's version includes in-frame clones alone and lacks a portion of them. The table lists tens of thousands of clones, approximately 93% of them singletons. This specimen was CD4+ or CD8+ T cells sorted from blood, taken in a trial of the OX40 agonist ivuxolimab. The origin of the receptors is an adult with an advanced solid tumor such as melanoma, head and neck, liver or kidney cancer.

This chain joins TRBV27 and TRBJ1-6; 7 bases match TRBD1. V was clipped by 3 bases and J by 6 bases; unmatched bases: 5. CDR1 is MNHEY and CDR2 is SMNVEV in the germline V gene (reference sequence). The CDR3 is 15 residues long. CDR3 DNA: TGTGCCAGCAGTTTCCGACAGGGTTTTAATTCACCCCTCCACTTT. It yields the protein CASSFRQGFNSPLHF.

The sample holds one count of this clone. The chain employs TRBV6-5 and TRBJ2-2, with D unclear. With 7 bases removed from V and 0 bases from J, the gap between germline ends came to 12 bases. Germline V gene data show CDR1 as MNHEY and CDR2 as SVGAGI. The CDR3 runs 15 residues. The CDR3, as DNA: TGTGCCAGCACCCTGGCGGTTGCGAACACCGGGGAGCTGTTTTTT. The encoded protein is CASTLAVANTGELFF.

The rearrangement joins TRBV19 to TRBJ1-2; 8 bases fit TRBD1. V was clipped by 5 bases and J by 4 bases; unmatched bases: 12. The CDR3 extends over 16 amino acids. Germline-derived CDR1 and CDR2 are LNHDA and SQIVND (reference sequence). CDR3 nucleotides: TGTGCCAGTAGTCCCGGGACAGGCGGGACTCTCTATGGCTACACCTTC. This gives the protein CASSPGTGGTLYGYTF.

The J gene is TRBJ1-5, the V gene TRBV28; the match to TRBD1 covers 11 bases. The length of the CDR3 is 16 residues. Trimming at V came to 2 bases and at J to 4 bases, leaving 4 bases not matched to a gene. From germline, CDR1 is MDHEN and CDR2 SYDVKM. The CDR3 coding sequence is TGTGCCAGCAGTTTAAGCGGGACAGGGGGTAATCAGCCCCAGCATTTT. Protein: CASSLSGTGGNQPQHF.

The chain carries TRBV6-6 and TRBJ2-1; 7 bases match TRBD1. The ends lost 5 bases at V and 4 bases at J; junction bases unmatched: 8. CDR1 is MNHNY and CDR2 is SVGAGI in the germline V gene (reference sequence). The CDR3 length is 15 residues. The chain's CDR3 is CASSLWYRGYNEQFF. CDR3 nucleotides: TGTGCCAGCAGTCTCTGGTACAGGGGATACAATGAGCAGTTCTTC.

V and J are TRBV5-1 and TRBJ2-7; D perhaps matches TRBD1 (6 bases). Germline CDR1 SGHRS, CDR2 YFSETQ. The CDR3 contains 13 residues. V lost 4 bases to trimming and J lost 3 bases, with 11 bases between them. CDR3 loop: CASSDGGNYEQYF. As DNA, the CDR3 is TGCGCCAGCAGCGATGGGGGCAACTACGAGCAGTACTTC.

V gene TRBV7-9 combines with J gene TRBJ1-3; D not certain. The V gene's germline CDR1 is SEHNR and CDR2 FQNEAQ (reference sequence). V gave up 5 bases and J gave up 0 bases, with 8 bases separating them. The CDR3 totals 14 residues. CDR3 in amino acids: CASSELRSGNTIYF. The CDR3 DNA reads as TGTGCCAGCAGCGAACTTCGCTCTGGAAACACCATATATTTT.

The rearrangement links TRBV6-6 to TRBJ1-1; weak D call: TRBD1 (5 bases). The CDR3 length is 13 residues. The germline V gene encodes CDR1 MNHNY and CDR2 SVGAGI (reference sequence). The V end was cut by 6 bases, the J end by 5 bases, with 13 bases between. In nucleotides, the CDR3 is TGTGCCAGCAGCAGAACTGGGGCGACTGAAGCTTTCTTT. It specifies CASSRTGATEAFF.

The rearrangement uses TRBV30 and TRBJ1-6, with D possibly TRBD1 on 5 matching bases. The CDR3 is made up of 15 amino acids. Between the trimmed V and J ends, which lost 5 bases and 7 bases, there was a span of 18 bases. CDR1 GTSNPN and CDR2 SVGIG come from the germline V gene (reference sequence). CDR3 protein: CAWGAGPWANSPLHF. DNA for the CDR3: TGTGCCTGGGGCGCGGGGCCCTGGGCCAATTCACCCCTCCACTTT.

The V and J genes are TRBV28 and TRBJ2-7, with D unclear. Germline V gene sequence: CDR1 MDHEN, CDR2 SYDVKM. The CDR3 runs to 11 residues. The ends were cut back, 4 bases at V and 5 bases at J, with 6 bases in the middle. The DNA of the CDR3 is TGTGCCAGCAGTTCGGCCCACGAGCAGTACTTC. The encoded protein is CASSSAHEQYF.